This T cell receptor beta chain comes out of a study of blood T cells in healthy people across ages. About this clonotype: Its antigen is as yet unknown. Lacking the conserved final phenylalanine or tryptophan, this CDR3 likely reflects a read error.

Germline CDR1 reads SGHTA; CDR2 reads FQGNSA. With 5 bases clipped from V and 3 bases from J, the junction kept 7 bases outside the gene matches. This CDR3 spans 15 amino acids. Study findings and constraints: It was found that TCR beta diversity correlated strongly with the percentage of naive T cells.

Using a J-beta primer mix together with a sample-barcoded 5' primer, a second PCR was run for about 7 to 12 cycles. Using its own MiXCR run on the 5' RACE reads, TCRdb lists one record per CDR3 protein. The sample includes fewer than 650,000 distinct CDR3 sequences, about a quarter seen only once; the top ten take about 3.9%. This sample was also put to use in a study of T cells of mothers and their children.

This rearrangement joins TRBV7-2 to TRBJ1-5; 7 nucleotides agree with TRBD1. The sequence was obtained from a boy between 2 and 15 years old in good health. Sequences were obtained from blood. The CDR3: CASSRQGGINQPQHL. The DNA for the CDR3 is TGTGCCAGCAGCCGACAGGGAGGGATCAATCAGCCCCAGCATCTT.